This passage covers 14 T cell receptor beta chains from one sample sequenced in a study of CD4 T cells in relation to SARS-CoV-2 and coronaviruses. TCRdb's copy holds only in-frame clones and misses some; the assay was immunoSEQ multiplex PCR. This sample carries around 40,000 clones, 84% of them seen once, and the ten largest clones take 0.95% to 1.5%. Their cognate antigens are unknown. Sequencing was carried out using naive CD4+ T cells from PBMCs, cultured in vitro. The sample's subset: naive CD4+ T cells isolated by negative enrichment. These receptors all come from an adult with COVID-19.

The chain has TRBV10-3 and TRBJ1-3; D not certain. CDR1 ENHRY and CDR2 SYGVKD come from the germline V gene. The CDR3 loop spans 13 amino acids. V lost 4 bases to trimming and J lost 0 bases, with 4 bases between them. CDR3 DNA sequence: TGTGCCATCAGTGGCGCCTCTGGAAACACCATATATTTT. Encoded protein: CAISGASGNTIYF.

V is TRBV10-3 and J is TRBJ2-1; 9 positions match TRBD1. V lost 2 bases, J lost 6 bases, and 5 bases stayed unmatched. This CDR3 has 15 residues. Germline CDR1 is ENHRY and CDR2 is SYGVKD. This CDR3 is CAISERDREGNEQFF. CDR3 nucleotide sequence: TGTGCCATCAGTGAGAGGGACAGGGAGGGCAATGAGCAGTTCTTC.

The CDR3 sequence: CASSLEFGRYYEQYF. In nucleotides, the CDR3 is TGTGCCAGCAGCTTAGAATTTGGACGCTACTACGAGCAGTACTTC. V and J are TRBV7-2 and TRBJ2-7; unclear D gene. Germline V gene data show CDR1 as SGHTA and CDR2 as FQGNSA. The CDR3 totals 15 residues. V was trimmed by 1 base and J by 3 bases, leaving 13 bases between them. Based on the CDR3 plus reference TRBV7-2 and TRBJ2-7, the full variable domain is GAGVSQSPSNKVTEKGKDVELRCDPISGHTALYWYRQSLGQGLEFLIYFQGNSAPDKSGLPSDRFSAERTGGSVSTLTIQRTQQEDSAVYLCASSLEFGRYYEQYFGPGTRLTVT.

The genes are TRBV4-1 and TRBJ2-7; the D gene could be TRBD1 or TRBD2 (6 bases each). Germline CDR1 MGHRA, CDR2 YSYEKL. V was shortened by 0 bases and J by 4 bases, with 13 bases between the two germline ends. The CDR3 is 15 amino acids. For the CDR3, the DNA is TGCGCCAGCAGCCAAGAGGGGGGACAAAATTACGAGCAGTACTTC. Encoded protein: CASSQEGGQNYEQYF.

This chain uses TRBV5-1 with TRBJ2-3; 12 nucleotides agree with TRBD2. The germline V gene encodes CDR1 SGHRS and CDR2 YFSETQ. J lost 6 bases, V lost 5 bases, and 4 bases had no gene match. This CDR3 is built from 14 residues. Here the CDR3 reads CASRKTSGGDTQYF. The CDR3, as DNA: TGCGCCAGCAGGAAAACTAGCGGGGGGGATACGCAGTATTTT.

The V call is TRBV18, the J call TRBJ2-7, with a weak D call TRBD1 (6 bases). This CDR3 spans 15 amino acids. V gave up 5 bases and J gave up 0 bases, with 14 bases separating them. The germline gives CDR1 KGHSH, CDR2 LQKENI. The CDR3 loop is CASSKSGTSSYEQYF. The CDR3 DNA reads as TGTGCCAGCTCAAAATCCGGGACATCCTCCTACGAGCAGTACTTC.

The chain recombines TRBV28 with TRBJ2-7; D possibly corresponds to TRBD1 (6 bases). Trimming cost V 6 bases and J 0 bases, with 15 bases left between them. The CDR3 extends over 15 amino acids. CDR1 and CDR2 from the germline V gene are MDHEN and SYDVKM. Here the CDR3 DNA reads TGTGCCAGCAGCGACAGGATGATAAGCTCCTACGAGCAGTACTTC. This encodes CASSDRMISSYEQYF.

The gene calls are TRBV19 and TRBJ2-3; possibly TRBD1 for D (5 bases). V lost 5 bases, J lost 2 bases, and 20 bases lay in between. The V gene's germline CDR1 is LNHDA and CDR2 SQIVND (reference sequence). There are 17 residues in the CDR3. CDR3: CASSPGLSQGYTDTQYF. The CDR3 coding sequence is TGTGCCAGTAGTCCCGGCCTTTCCCAGGGTTACACAGATACGCAGTATTTT. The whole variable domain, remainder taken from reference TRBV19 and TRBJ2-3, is DGGITQSPKYLFRKEGQNVTLSCEQNLNHDAMYWYRQDPGQGLRLIYYSQIVNDFQKGDIAEGYSVSREKKESFPLTVTSAQKNPTAFYLCASSPGLSQGYTDTQYFGPGTRLTVL.

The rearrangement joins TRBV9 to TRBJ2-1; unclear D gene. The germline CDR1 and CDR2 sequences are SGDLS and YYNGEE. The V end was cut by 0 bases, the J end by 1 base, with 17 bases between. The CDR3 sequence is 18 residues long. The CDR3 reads CASSVVPSGGVSYNEQFF. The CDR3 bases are TGTGCCAGCAGCGTAGTACCTTCCGGTGGGGTATCCTACAATGAGCAGTTCTTC.

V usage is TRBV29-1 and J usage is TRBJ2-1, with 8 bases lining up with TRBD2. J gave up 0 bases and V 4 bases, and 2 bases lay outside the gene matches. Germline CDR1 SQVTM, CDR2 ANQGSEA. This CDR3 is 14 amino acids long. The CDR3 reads CSVVAGSSYNEQFF. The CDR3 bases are TGCAGCGTTGTAGCGGGAAGCTCCTACAATGAGCAGTTCTTC.

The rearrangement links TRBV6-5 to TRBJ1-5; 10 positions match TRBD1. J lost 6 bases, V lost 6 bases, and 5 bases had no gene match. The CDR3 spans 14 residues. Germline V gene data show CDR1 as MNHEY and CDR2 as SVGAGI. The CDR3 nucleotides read TGTGCCAGCAGCCGGGACAGGGGAGGTCAGCCCCAGCATTTT. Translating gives CASSRDRGGQPQHF.

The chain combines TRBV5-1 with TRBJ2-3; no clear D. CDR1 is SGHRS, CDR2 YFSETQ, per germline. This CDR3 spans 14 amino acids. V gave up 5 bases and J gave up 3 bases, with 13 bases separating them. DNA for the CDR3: TGCGCCAGCAGGCCGAGAGACCGAACAGATACGCAGTATTTT. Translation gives CASRPRDRTDTQYF.

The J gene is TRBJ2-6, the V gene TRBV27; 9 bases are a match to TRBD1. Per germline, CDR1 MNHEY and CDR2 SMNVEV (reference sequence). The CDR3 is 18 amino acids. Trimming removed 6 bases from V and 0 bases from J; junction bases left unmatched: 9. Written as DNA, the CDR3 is TGTGCCAGCAGAGGAAAACAGGGGGCTCTCTCTGGGGCCAACGTCCTGACTTTC. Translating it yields CASRGKQGALSGANVLTF.

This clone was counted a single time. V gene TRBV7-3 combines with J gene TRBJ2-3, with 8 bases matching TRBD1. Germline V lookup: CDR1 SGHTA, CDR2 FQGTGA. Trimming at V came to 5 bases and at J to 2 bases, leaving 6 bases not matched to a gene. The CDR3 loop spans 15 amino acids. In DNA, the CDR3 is TGTGCCAGCAGCCCAACAGGGGGGTCCACAGATACGCAGTATTTT. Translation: CASSPTGGSTDTQYF. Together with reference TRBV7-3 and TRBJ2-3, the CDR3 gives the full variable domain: GAGVSQTPSNKVTEKGKYVELRCDPISGHTALYWYRQSLGQGPEFLIYFQGTGAADDSGLPNDRFFAVRPEGSVSTLKIQRTERGDSAVYLCASSPTGGSTDTQYFGPGTRLTVL.